A selection of T cell receptor beta chains follows, all from one sample in a study of CD8 T cells in Susac syndrome. In TCRdb, the immunoSEQ multiplex PCR reads were re-called with MiXCR into one record per CDR3 protein. The sample contains approximately 280,000 distinct CDR3 sequences, approximately 85% of which appear only once. The sample was CD8+ T cells from PBMCs. All receptors derive from a human donor with multiple sclerosis. Both conserved end residues are part of each CDR3. Each record gives: V gene, J gene, CDR3 protein.

v_gene: TRBV7-9
j_gene: TRBJ2-1
CDR3aa: CASSSSSGLPIEQFF

v_gene: TRBV27
j_gene: TRBJ2-7
CDR3aa: CASSIQWGQGGLEQYF

v_gene: TRBV7-9
j_gene: TRBJ2-5
CDR3aa: CASSPPQKSQYF

v_gene: TRBV7-6
j_gene: TRBJ1-2
CDR3aa: CASSDRTGDGYTF

v_gene: TRBV3-1
j_gene: TRBJ2-7
CDR3aa: CASSQEARNEQYF

v_gene: TRBV7-3
j_gene: TRBJ2-2
CDR3aa: CASRRSLASHTGELFF

v_gene: TRBV29-1
j_gene: TRBJ1-5
CDR3aa: CSVAIRGDSNQPQHF

v_gene: TRBV5-4
j_gene: TRBJ1-1
CDR3aa: CASSADSYENTEAFF

v_gene: TRBV3-1
j_gene: TRBJ2-1
CDR3aa: CASSQGGSNEQFF

v_gene: TRBV28
j_gene: TRBJ2-1
CDR3aa: CASSFDSEGSYNEQFF

v_gene: TRBV29-1
j_gene: TRBJ2-3
CDR3aa: CSVEVPRTGTSTDTQYF

v_gene: TRBV7-8
j_gene: TRBJ2-7
CDR3aa: CASSPENVYEQYF

v_gene: TRBV9
j_gene: TRBJ2-3
CDR3aa: CASSGPSGPPTDTQYF

v_gene: TRBV7-9
j_gene: TRBJ2-7
CDR3aa: CASSRQGGSSYEQYF

v_gene: TRBV25-1
j_gene: TRBJ2-7
CDR3aa: CASSVTGSEQYF

v_gene: TRBV7-9
j_gene: TRBJ2-2
CDR3aa: CASSSFGQSGGTGELFF

v_gene: TRBV12-3/TRBV12-4
j_gene: TRBJ2-1
CDR3aa: CASSQTFEQFF

v_gene: TRBV5-6
j_gene: TRBJ1-1
CDR3aa: CASSFQGFVAFF

v_gene: TRBV5-1
j_gene: TRBJ2-3
CDR3aa: CASSLRDAGTDTQYF

v_gene: TRBV9
j_gene: TRBJ2-1
CDR3aa: CASSVGVSLEQFF

v_gene: TRBV12-5
j_gene: TRBJ1-4
CDR3aa: CASGLRPRPATNEKLFF

v_gene: TRBV2
j_gene: TRBJ2-2
CDR3aa: CASRGTGELFF

v_gene: TRBV27
j_gene: TRBJ1-1
CDR3aa: CASSLSTGLNTEAFF

v_gene: TRBV27
j_gene: TRBJ2-1
CDR3aa: CASSLTGQGNEQFF

v_gene: TRBV11-2
j_gene: TRBJ2-7
CDR3aa: CASSWNYEQYF

v_gene: TRBV27
j_gene: TRBJ2-3
CDR3aa: CASSSVTIWTASTDTQYF

v_gene: TRBV20-1
j_gene: TRBJ2-2
CDR3aa: CSARKRWVGGGELFF

v_gene: TRBV27
j_gene: TRBJ2-5
CDR3aa: CASSLYGRKETQYF

v_gene: TRBV9
j_gene: TRBJ2-3
CDR3aa: CASSVGGRSSTDTQYF

v_gene: TRBV6-1
j_gene: TRBJ2-1
CDR3aa: CASSEMTAGNEQFF

v_gene: TRBV3-1
j_gene: TRBJ1-2
CDR3aa: CASSQRIQRGYGYTF

v_gene: TRBV27
j_gene: TRBJ2-7
CDR3aa: CASSPALRGAPYEQYF

v_gene: TRBV6-5
j_gene: TRBJ2-2
CDR3aa: CASSYSPGPGELFF

v_gene: TRBV2
j_gene: TRBJ2-1
CDR3aa: CASRGPGLGVYNEQFF

v_gene: TRBV11-2
j_gene: TRBJ2-7
CDR3aa: CASSLVHGPYEQYF

v_gene: TRBV30
j_gene: TRBJ2-1
CDR3aa: CAWGGNEQFF

v_gene: TRBV30
j_gene: TRBJ2-1
CDR3aa: CAWSVGYRDEQFF

v_gene: TRBV6-4
j_gene: TRBJ2-3
CDR3aa: CASTEGGRSTDTQYF

v_gene: TRBV5-6
j_gene: TRBJ1-5
CDR3aa: CASSLAQGAVQPQHF

v_gene: TRBV30
j_gene: TRBJ2-7
CDR3aa: CAWSPPTSGTYEQYF

v_gene: TRBV4-1
j_gene: TRBJ2-7
CDR3aa: CASSQEWVSADEQYF

v_gene: TRBV5-1
j_gene: TRBJ2-1
CDR3aa: CASSSRLARYNEQFF

v_gene: TRBV4-1
j_gene: TRBJ2-1
CDR3aa: CASSQDSRAGNEQFF

v_gene: TRBV9
j_gene: TRBJ2-3
CDR3aa: CASSVEGVGLSTDTQYF

v_gene: TRBV28
j_gene: TRBJ2-5
CDR3aa: CASSLFQIQETQYF

v_gene: TRBV7-9
j_gene: TRBJ1-2
CDR3aa: CASSLDSWDRDNYGYTF

v_gene: TRBV29-1
j_gene: TRBJ2-1
CDR3aa: CSVASDNEQFF

v_gene: TRBV27
j_gene: TRBJ2-3
CDR3aa: CASSLWAVGTDTQYF

v_gene: TRBV20-1
j_gene: TRBJ2-5
CDR3aa: CSAREVRVGAQYF

v_gene: TRBV29-1
j_gene: TRBJ2-2
CDR3aa: CSVVGFRGHGELFF

v_gene: TRBV30
j_gene: TRBJ2-7
CDR3aa: CAWSVSSGTAYEQYF

v_gene: TRBV19
j_gene: TRBJ2-1
CDR3aa: CASSMKEGPYNEQFF

v_gene: TRBV7-9
j_gene: TRBJ2-2
CDR3aa: CASSQTPALRNTGELFF

v_gene: TRBV6-1
j_gene: TRBJ1-5
CDR3aa: CASSGWGEPGQPQHF

v_gene: TRBV4-1
j_gene: TRBJ2-5
CDR3aa: CASSQDPNGSYEETQYF

v_gene: TRBV28
j_gene: TRBJ1-4
CDR3aa: CASEGSATNEKLFF